This T cell receptor (beta chain) was documented in a study of T cells in Graves' hyperthyroidism and ophthalmopathy. Points on this clonotype: In this CDR3 the conserved last residue, phenylalanine or tryptophan, is missing, so a read error is likely. No DNA is shown, since the ends of the CDR3 on it are uncertain; the CDR3 is the one TCRdb lists.

RNA transcripts yielded amplified TCR beta CDR3 regions. The TCR CDR3 first-round RT-PCR relied on the HTBI primer set. MiXCR was run by TCRdb on the multiplex PCR reads, yielding one entry per CDR3 protein. This sample has 500,000 to 600,000 distinct CDR3 sequences, with 46% found just once. Newly diagnosed hyperthyroidism patients aged 18 to 65 years had disease lasting under 2 months. The sequenced sample consisted of peripheral blood or thyroid tissue (not recorded which). This clonotype was obtained from a young woman with Graves' hyperthyroidism.

This CDR3 reads CASSLWSGTS. This chain connects TRBV19 to TRBJ2-6. The CDR3 region is 10 residues in length, termini included. In germline, CDR1 is LNHDA, CDR2 SQIVND (reference sequence).